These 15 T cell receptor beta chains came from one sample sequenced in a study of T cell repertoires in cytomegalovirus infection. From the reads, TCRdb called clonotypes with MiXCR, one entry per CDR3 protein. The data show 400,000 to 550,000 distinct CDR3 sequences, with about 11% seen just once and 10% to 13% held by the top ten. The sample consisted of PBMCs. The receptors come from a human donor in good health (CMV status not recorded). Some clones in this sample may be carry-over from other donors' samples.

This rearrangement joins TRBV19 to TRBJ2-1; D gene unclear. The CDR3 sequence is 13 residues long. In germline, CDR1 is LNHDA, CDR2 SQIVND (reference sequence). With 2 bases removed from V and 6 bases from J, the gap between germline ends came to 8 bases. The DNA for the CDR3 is TGTGCCAGTAGTATACAGATCTCCAATGAGCAGTTCTTC. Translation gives CASSIQISNEQFF. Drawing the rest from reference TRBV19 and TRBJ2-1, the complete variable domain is DGGITQSPKYLFRKEGQNVTLSCEQNLNHDAMYWYRQDPGQGLRLIYYSQIVNDFQKGDIAEGYSVSREKKESFPLTVTSAQKNPTAFYLCASSIQISNEQFFGPGTRLTVL.

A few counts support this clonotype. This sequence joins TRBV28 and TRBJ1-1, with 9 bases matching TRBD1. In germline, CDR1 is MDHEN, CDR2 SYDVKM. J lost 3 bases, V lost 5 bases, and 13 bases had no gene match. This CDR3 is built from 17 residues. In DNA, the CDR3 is TGTGCCAGCAGTATACAGGGGGCAACTGTCATCGACACTGAAGCTTTCTTT. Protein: CASSIQGATVIDTEAFF.

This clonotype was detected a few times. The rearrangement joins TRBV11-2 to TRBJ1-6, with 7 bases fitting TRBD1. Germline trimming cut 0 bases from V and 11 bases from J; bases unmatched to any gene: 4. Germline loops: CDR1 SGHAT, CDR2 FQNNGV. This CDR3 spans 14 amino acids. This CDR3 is CASSLDRGTAPLHF. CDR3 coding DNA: TGTGCCAGCAGCTTAGATAGAGGGACAGCACCCCTCCACTTT.

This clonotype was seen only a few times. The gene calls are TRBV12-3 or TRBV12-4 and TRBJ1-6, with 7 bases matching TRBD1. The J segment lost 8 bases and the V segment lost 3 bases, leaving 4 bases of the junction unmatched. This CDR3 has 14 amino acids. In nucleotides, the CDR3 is TGTGCCAGCAGTTTCGGGACAGAGGATTCACCCCTCCACTTT. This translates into CASSFGTEDSPLHF.

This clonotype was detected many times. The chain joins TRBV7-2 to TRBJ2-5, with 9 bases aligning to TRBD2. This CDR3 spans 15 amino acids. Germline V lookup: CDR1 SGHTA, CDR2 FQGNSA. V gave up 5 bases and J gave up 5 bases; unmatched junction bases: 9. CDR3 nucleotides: TGTGCCAGCAGCCCAACGGGACTAGCCAGCGAGACCCAGTACTTC. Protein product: CASSPTGLASETQYF.

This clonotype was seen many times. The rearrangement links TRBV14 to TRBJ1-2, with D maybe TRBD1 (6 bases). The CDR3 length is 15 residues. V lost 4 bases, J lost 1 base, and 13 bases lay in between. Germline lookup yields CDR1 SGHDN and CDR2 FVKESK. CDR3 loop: CASSRTALFNYGYTF. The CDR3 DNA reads TGTGCCAGCAGCCGGACAGCTCTCTTTAACTATGGCTACACCTTC.

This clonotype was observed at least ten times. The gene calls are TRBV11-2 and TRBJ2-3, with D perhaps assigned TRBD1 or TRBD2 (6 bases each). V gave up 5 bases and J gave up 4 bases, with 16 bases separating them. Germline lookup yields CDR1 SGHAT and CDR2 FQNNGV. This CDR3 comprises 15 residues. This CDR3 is CASSPWGASADTQYF. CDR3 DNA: TGTGCCAGCAGCCCGTGGGGGGCGAGTGCAGATACGCAGTATTTT.

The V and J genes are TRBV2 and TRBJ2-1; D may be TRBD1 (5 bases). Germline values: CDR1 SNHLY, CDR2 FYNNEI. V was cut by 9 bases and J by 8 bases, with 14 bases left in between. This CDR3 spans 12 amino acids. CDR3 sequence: CASKGSVDEQFF. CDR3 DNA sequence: TGTGCCAGTAAGGGGTCCGTGGATGAGCAGTTCTTC.

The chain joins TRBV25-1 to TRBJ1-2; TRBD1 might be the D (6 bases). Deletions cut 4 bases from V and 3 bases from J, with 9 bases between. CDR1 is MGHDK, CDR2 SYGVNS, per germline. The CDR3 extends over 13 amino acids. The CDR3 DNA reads TGTGCCAGCAGTGTGCCAGGGGACTATGGCTACACCTTC. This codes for CASSVPGDYGYTF.

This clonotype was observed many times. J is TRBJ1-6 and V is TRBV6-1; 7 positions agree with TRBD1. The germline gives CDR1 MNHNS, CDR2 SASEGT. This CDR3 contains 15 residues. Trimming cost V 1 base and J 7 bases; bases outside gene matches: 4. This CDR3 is CASSEVGGPNSPLHF. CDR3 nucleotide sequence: TGTGCCAGCAGTGAAGTAGGGGGCCCAAATTCACCCCTCCACTTT.

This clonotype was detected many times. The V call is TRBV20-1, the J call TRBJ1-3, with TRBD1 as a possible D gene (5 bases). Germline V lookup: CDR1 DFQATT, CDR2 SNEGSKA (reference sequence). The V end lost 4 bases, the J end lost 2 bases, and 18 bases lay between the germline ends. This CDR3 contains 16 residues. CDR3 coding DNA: TGCAGTGCTAACCCCCTGGGGGAGGGCGCTGGAAACACCATATATTTT. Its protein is CSANPLGEGAGNTIYF.

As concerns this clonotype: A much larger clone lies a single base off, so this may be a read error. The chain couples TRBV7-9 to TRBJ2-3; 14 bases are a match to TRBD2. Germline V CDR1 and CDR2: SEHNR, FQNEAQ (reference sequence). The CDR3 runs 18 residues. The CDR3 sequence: CASSPLPGLAGGTDMQYF. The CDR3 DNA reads TGTGCCAGCAGCCCCCTCCCTGGACTAGCGGGGGGTACAGATATGCAGTATTTT.

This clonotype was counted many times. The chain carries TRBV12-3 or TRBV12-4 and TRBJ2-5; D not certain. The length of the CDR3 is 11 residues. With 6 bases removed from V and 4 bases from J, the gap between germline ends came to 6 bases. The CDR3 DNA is TGTGCCAGCAGGGGTTCAGAGACCCAGTACTTC. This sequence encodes CASRGSETQYF.

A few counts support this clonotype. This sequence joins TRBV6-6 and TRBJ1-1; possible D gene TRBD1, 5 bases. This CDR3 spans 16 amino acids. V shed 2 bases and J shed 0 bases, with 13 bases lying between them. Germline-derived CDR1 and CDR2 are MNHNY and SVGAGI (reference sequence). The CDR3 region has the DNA TGTGCCAGCAGTTACCCTGGTGGGGGGTTGAACACTGAAGCTTTCTTT. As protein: CASSYPGGGLNTEAFF.

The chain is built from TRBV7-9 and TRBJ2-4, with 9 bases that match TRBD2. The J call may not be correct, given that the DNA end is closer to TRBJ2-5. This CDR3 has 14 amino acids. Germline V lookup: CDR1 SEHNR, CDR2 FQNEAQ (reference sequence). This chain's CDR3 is CASSLDSTSGTQYF. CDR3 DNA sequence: TGTGCCAGCAGCTTGGACTCGACTAGCGGGACCCAGTACTTC.